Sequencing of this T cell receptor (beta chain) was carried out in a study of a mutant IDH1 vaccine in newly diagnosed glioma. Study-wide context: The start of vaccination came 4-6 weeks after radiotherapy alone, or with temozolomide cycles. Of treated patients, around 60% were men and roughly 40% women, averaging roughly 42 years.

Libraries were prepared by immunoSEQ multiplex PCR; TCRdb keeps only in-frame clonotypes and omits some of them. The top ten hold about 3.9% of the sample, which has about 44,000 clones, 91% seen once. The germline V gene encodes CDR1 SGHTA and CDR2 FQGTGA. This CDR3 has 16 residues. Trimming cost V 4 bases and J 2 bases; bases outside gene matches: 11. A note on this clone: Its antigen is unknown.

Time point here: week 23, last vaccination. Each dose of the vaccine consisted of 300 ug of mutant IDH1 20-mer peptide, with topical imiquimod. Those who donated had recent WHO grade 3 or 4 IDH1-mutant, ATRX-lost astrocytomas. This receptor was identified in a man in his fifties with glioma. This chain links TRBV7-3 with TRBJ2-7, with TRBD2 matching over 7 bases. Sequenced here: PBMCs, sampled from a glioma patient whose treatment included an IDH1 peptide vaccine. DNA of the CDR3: TGTGCCAGCAGCTATCTTCCAGGGACTAAGACCTACGAGCAGTACTTC. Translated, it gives CASSYLPGTKTYEQYF.